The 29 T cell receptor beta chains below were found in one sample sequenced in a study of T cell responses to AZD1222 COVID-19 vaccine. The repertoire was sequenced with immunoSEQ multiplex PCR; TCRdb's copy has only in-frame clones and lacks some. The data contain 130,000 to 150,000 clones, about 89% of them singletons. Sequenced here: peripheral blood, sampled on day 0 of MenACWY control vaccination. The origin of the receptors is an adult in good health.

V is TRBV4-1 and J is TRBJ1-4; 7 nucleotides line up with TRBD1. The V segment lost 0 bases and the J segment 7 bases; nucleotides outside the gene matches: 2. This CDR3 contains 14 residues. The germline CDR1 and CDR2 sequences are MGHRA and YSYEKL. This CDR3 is CASSQEGTAEKLFF. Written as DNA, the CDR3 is TGCGCCAGCAGCCAAGAAGGGACAGCTGAAAAACTGTTTTTT.

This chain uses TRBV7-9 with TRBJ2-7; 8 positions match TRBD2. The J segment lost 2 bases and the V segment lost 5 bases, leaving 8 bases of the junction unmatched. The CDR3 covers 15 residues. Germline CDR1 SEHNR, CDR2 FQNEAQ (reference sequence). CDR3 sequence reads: CASSPKLAEAYEQYF. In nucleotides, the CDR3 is TGTGCCAGCAGCCCCAAACTAGCGGAGGCCTACGAGCAGTACTTC.

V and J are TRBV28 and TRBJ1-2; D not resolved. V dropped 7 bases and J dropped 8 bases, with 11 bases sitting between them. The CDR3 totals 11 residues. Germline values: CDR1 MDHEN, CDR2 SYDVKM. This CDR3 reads CASTSNIGYTF. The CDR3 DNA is TGTGCCAGCACATCCAACATCGGCTACACCTTC.

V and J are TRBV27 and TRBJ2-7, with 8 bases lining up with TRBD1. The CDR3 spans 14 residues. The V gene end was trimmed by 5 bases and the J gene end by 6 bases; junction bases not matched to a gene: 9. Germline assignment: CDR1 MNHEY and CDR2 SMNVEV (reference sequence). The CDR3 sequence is CASSSQGAAGEQYF. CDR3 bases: TGTGCCAGCAGTAGTCAGGGGGCCGCGGGCGAGCAGTACTTC.

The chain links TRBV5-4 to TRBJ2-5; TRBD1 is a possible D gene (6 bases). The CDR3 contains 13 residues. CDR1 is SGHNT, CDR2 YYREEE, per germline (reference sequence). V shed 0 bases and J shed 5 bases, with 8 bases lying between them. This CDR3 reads CASSLGRGETQYF. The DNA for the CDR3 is TGTGCCAGCAGCTTGGGCAGGGGTGAGACCCAGTACTTC.

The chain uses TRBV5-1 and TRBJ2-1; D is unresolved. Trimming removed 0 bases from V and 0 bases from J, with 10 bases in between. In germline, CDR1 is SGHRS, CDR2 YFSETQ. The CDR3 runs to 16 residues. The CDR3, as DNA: TGCGCCAGCAGCTTGGGGACCCCTGTCTCCTACAATGAGCAGTTCTTC. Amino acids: CASSLGTPVSYNEQFF.

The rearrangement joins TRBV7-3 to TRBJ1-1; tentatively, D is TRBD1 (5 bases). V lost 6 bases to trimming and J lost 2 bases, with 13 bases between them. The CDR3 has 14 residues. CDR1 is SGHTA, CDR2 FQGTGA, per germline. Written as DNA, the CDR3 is TGTGCCAGCAGTATGGGGACGCAAAACACTGAAGCTTTCTTT. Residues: CASSMGTQNTEAFF.

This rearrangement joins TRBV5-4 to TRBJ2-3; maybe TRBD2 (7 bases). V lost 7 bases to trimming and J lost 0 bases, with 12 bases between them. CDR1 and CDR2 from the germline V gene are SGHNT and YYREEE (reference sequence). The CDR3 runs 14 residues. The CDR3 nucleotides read TGTGCCAGCGGAGCGGGGACAAGCACAGATACGCAGTATTTT. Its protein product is CASGAGTSTDTQYF.

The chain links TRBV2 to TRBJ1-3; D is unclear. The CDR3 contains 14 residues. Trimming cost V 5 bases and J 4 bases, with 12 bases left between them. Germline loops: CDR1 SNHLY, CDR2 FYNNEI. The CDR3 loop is CASSYRTQGNTIYF. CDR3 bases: TGTGCCAGCAGTTACCGGACCCAGGGAAACACCATATATTTT.

The CDR3 sequence is CASSTYIKRVSSYNEQFF. The CDR3 bases are TGTGCCAGCAGCACCTACATCAAAAGAGTCAGCTCCTACAATGAGCAGTTCTTC. The J gene is TRBJ2-1, the V gene TRBV27, with D hard to call. This CDR3 is built from 18 residues. Germline CDR1 reads MNHEY; CDR2 reads SMNVEV (reference sequence). V was cut by 6 bases and J by 0 bases, with 21 bases left in between.

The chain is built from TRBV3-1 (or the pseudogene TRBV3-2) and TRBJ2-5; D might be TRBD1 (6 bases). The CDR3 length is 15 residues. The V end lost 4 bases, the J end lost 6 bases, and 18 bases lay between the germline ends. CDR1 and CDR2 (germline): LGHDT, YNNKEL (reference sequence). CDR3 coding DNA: TGTGCCAGCAGCCGCCGACAGGCCCAAGCACAGACCCAGTACTTC. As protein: CASSRRQAQAQTQYF.

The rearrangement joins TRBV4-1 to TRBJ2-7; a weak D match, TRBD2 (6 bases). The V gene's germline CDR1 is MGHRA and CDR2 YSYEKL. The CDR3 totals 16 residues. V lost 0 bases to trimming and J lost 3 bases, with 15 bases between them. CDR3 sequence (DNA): TGCGCCAGCAGCCAAGATAATTCAGGGCGGGGCTACGAGCAGTACTTC. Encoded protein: CASSQDNSGRGYEQYF.

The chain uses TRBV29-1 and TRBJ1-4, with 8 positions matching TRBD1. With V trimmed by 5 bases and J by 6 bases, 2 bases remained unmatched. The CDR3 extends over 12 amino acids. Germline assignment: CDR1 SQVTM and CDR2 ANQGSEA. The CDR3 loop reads CSVQGADEKLFF. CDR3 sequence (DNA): TGCAGCGTTCAGGGGGCGGATGAAAAACTGTTTTTT.

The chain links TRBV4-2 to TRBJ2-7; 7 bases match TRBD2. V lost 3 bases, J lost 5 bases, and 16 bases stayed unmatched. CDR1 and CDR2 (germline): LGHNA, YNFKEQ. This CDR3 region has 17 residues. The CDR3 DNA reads TGTGCCAGCAGCCATAGTGGGCGGGGGTCCTCGTTCCACGAGCAGTACTTC. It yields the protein CASSHSGRGSSFHEQYF.

The CDR3 region is CASSLSNRGRNTEAFF. DNA for the CDR3: TGCGCCAGCAGCTTGTCGAACAGGGGAAGAAACACTGAAGCTTTCTTT. The J gene is TRBJ1-1, the V gene TRBV5-1, with 7 bases fitting TRBD1. Losses at the gene ends were 1 base for V and 2 bases for J; bases not matched to a gene: 8. CDR1 SGHRS and CDR2 YFSETQ come from the germline V gene. The CDR3 runs to 16 residues. Supplemented by reference TRBV5-1 and TRBJ1-1, the full variable domain reads KAGVTQTPRYLIKTRGQQVTLSCSPISGHRSVSWYQQTPGQGLQFLFEYFSETQRNKGNFPGRFSGRQFSNSRSEMNVSTLELGDSALYLCASSLSNRGRNTEAFFGQGTRLTVV.

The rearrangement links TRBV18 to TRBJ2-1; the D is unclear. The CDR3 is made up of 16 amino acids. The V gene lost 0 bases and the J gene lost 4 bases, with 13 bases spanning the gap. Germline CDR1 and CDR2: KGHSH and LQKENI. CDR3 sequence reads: CASSPPRQIKYNEQFF. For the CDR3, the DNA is TGTGCCAGCTCACCACCGAGGCAGATTAAATACAATGAGCAGTTCTTC.

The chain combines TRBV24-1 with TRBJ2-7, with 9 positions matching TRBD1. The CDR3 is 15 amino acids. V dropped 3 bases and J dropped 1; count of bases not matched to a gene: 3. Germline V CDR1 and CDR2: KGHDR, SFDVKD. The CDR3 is CATSDPGTGSYEQYF. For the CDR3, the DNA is TGTGCCACCAGTGATCCCGGGACAGGGTCCTACGAGCAGTACTTC.

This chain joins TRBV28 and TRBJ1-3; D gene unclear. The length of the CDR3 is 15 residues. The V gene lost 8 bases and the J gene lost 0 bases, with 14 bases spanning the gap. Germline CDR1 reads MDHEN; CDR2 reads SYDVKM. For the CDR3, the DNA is TGTGCCAGCGCCACAGCCGCCTACTCTGGAAACACCATATATTTT. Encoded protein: CASATAAYSGNTIYF.

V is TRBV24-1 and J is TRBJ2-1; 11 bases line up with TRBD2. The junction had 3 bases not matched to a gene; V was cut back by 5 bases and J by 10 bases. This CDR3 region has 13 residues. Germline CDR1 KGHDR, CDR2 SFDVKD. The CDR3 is CATSVTSGSEQFF. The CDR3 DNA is TGTGCCACCAGTGTTACTAGCGGGAGCGAGCAGTTCTTC.

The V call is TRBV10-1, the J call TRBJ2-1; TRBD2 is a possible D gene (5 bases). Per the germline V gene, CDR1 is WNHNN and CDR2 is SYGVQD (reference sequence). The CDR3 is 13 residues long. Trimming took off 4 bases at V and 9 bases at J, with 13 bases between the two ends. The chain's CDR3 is CASSGSASSEQFF. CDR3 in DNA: TGCGCCAGCAGTGGTAGCGCGAGTAGTGAGCAGTTCTTC.

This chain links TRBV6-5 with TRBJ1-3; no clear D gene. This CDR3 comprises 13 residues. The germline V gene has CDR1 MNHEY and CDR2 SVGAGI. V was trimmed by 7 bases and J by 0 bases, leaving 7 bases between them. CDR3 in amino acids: CASKLGSGNTIYF. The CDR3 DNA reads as TGTGCCAGCAAACTGGGCTCTGGAAACACCATATATTTT.

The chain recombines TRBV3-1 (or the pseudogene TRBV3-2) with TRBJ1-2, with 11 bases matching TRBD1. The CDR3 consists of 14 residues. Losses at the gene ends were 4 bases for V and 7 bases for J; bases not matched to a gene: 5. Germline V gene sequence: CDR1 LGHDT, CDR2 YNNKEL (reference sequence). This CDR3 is CASSPRDRGGGYTF. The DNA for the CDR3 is TGTGCCAGCAGCCCCCGGGACAGGGGGGGTGGCTACACCTTC.

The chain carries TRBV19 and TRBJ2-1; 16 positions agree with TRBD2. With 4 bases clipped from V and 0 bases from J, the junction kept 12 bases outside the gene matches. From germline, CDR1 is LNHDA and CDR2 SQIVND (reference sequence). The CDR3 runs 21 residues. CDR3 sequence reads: CASSSAGLAGGSRSSYNEQFF. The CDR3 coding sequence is TGTGCCAGTAGTAGCGCGGGACTAGCGGGAGGGTCCAGGAGCTCCTACAATGAGCAGTTCTTC.

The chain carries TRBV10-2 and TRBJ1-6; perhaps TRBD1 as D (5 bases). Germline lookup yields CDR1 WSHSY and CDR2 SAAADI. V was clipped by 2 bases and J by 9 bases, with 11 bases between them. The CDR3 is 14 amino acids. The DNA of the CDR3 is TGCGCCAGCAGTGAGCAGGGAGAGGGTTCACCCCTCCACTTT. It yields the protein CASSEQGEGSPLHF.

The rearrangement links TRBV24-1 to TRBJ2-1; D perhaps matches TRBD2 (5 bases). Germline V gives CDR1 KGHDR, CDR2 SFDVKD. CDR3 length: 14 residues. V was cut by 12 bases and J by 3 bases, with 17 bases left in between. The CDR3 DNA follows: TGTGCCGCGGGCAAGGACTCGAGCTACAATGAGCAGTTCTTC. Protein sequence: CAAGKDSSYNEQFF.

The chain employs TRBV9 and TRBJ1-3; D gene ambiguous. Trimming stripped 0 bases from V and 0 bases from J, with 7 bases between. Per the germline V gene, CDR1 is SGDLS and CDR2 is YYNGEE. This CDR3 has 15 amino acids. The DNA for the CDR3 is TGTGCCAGCAGCGTAGAACCAGACTCTGGAAACACCATATATTTT. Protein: CASSVEPDSGNTIYF.

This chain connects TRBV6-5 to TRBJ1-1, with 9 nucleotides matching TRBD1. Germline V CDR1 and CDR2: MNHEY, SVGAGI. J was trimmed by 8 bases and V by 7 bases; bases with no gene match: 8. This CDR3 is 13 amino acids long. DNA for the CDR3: TGTGCCAGCACCTCAGGGACAGGGAGGGAAGCTTTCTTT. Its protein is CASTSGTGREAFF.

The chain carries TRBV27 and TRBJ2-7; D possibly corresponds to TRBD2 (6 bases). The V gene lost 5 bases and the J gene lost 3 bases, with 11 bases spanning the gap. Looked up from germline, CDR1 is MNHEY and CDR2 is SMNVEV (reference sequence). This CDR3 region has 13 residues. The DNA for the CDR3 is TGTGCCAGCAGTATGGGACTGAACTACGAGCAGTACTTC. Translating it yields CASSMGLNYEQYF.

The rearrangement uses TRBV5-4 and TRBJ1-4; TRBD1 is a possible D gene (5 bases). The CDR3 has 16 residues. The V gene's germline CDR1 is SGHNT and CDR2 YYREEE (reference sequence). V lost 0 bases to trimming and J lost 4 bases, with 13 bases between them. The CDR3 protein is CASSLAGQGSNEKLFF. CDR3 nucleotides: TGTGCCAGCAGCTTGGCGGGCCAGGGTAGTAATGAAAAACTGTTTTTT.